This T cell receptor beta chain is drawn from a study of liver allograft versus peripheral blood T cells. For the study at large: Comparisons were made between T cell receptor repertoires found in transplanted livers and those circulating in recipients' peripheral blood.

This clonotype is large by share. In TCRdb, the reads were re-called with MiXCR into one record per CDR3 protein. The data hold 3,500 to 4,500 distinct CDR3 sequences, with around 16% observed a single time. Between the trimmed V and J ends, which lost 7 bases and 4 bases, there was a span of 13 bases. This CDR3 is 12 amino acids long. Germline V gene sequence: CDR1 SQVTM, CDR2 ANQGSEA. The chain recombines TRBV29-1 with TRBJ1-2; D is possibly TRBD1 (5 bases). This clonotype was obtained from a human patient who had a liver transplant. Some T cells could come from the graft donor. The CDR3 DNA reads as TGCAGCGCTACCGGGACGGCCTATGGCTACACCTTC. This encodes CSATGTAYGYTF.